This T cell receptor (beta chain) was sequenced for a study of Tregs in tolerant kidney transplant recipients. General study findings and limits: Tregs expanded with activated donor B cells seemed most donor-specific. This study did not directly address biological reproducibility.

Worth noting for this clone: Its antigen is unknown. Within the sample, other DNA sequences also encode this same CDR3.

Generated by immunoSEQ multiplex PCR, the TCRdb table keeps only in-frame clones and is missing some. The sample holds roughly 66,000 clones; 80% to 95% are singletons and the top ten take about 10%. Germline CDR1 is SGHDT and CDR2 is YYEEEE. Trimming removed 5 bases from V and 4 bases from J, with 13 bases in between. This CDR3 region has 14 residues. The starting material was CD8+ T cells from blood, obtained before the transplant. This chain joins TRBV5-6 and TRBJ1-5; TRBD1 is a possible D gene (6 bases). The clonotype was recovered from a human donor who received a combined kidney and bone marrow transplant. This chain's CDR3 is CASSSDRLNQPQHF. CDR3 DNA sequence: TGTGCCAGCAGTTCCGACAGGCTAAATCAGCCCCAGCATTTT. Filled out from reference TRBV5-6 and TRBJ1-5, the complete variable domain reads DAGVTQSPTHLIKTRGQQVTLRCSPKSGHDTVSWYQQALGQGPQFIFQYYEEEERQRGNFPDRFSGHQFPNYSSELNVNALLLGDSALYLCASSSDRLNQPQHFGDGTRLSIL.